Sequencing of this T cell receptor beta chain was carried out in a study of blood T cell repertoires in COVID-19. Profiling relied on immunoSEQ multiplex PCR, and the TCRdb table lists in-frame clones only, not all of them. The sample has fewer than 80,000 clones, 80% to 90% seen once. The sample comprised peripheral blood. The receptor comes from a man older than 75 with COVID-19, enrolled during active disease.

CDR3 loop: CASSQDLTIGELFF. The CDR3 DNA reads as TGTGCCAGCAGCCAAGATCTGACAATCGGGGAGCTGTTTTTT. The gene calls are TRBV3-1 (or the pseudogene TRBV3-2) and TRBJ2-2; D call uncertain. V lost 0 bases and J lost 7, with 9 bases in between. The CDR3 runs 14 residues. In germline, CDR1 is LGHDT, CDR2 YNNKEL (reference sequence).